The 11 T cell receptor beta chains in this list originate from one sample, sequenced in a study of cytomegalovirus exposure and HLA in healthy donors. The table came from immunoSEQ multiplex PCR; TCRdb's copy has only in-frame clones and leaves some out. Counted here are about 190,000 clones, 84% occurring once; the ten biggest clones make up about 7%. The sequenced sample was PBMCs. These receptors came from a man in his late teens or twenties in good health and CMV-seropositive.

This chain uses TRBV7-6 with TRBJ2-7; maybe TRBD2 (5 bases). The germline CDR1 and CDR2 sequences are SGHVS and FNYEAQ. The CDR3 is 14 amino acids. Trimming left V 1 base short and J 6 bases short, with 13 bases between. CDR3 sequence (DNA): TGTGCCAGCAGCTTAGACCACGGGGATAGCGAGCAGTACTTC. This encodes CASSLDHGDSEQYF.

CDR3 sequence reads: CASSLTSNNEQFF. The DNA of the CDR3 is TGTGCCAGCAGCTTGACTAGTAACAATGAGCAGTTCTTC. The chain employs TRBV7-3 and TRBJ2-1; D is possibly TRBD2 (6 bases). This CDR3 region has 13 residues. Germline CDR1 reads SGHTA; CDR2 reads FQGTGA. V was pared by 3 bases and J by 5 bases, with 8 bases between.

J is TRBJ1-5 and V is TRBV27; TRBD1 is a possible D gene (5 bases). CDR1 and CDR2 from the germline V gene are MNHEY and SMNVEV (reference sequence). CDR3 length: 17 residues. The V and J ends lost 4 bases and 1 base respectively, with 17 bases between them. CDR3 nucleotides: TGTGCCAGCAGTTGTAAGCGGGGGAGCTCCAGCAATCAGCCCCAGCATTTT. Encoded protein: CASSCKRGSSSNQPQHF.

This clone has only one observation. The chain links TRBV7-8 to TRBJ2-7; TRBD2 matches at 11 bases. The CDR3 has 15 amino acids. V was pared by 5 bases and J by 3 bases, with 6 bases of the junction left unmatched. The germline V gene has CDR1 SGHVS and CDR2 FQNEAQ. Here the CDR3 reads CASSTSGRDNYEQYF. CDR3 nucleotides: TGTGCCAGCAGCACTAGCGGGAGAGATAACTACGAGCAGTACTTC.

The V call is TRBV5-1, the J call TRBJ2-1; TRBD2 agrees at 8 bases. Germline V lookup: CDR1 SGHRS, CDR2 YFSETQ. The trim removed 7 bases at V and 4 bases at J, leaving 7 bases unmatched. There are 14 residues in the CDR3. The CDR3 coding sequence is TGCGCCAGCGGGACAAGCGGGAGATACAATGAGCAGTTCTTC. Protein sequence: CASGTSGRYNEQFF.

The V gene is TRBV25-1, the J gene TRBJ2-7, with 9 bases that match TRBD1. V trimming: 3 bases; J trimming: 5 bases; junction bases outside the gene matches: 5. Germline-derived CDR1 and CDR2 are MGHDK and SYGVNS. This CDR3 comprises 14 residues. CDR3 loop: CASSDPTGGDEQYF. In DNA, the CDR3 is TGTGCCAGCAGTGATCCGACAGGGGGTGACGAGCAGTACTTC.

The V and J genes are TRBV7-2 and TRBJ2-7, with TRBD1 matching over 8 bases. Trimming cost V 5 bases and J 5 bases; bases outside gene matches: 8. Per germline, CDR1 SGHTA and CDR2 FQGNSA. This CDR3 region has 14 residues. The CDR3 coding sequence is TGTGCCAGCAGCCTAGAGGACAGGGAACACGAGCAGTACTTC. This gives the protein CASSLEDREHEQYF.

This clone has a handful of counts. V usage is TRBV14 and J usage is TRBJ1-2; D is undetermined. CDR1 and CDR2 (germline): SGHDN, FVKESK. The V end was cut by 1 base, the J end by 8 bases, with 14 bases between. This CDR3 is built from 14 residues. The CDR3 region is CASSQGALRRGYTF. The DNA for the CDR3 is TGTGCCAGCAGCCAAGGGGCCCTTAGAAGAGGCTACACCTTC.

The chain recombines TRBV7-8 with TRBJ1-1; D might be TRBD1 (6 bases). V lost 4 bases and J lost 3, with 12 bases in between. Germline CDR1 reads SGHVS; CDR2 reads FQNEAQ. The CDR3 runs to 14 residues. DNA of the CDR3: TGTGCCAGCAGCTCGGAGGGGGGGGACACTGAAGCTTTCTTT. It translates to CASSSEGGDTEAFF.

The rearrangement uses TRBV7-2 and TRBJ1-2; 9 bases fit TRBD1. The CDR3 contains 15 residues. The V and J ends lost 4 bases and 7 bases, in that order; junction bases with no gene match: 10. Germline assignment: CDR1 SGHTA and CDR2 FQGNSA. The CDR3, as DNA: TGTGCCAGCAGCTCCCGGGGACAGGGCTTGGGTGGCTACACCTTC. This encodes CASSSRGQGLGGYTF.

This clone appeared a few times. V is TRBV6-6 and J is TRBJ1-5, with D hard to call. Trimming took off 10 bases at V and 0 bases at J, with 13 bases between the two ends. The length of the CDR3 is 14 residues. The germline V gene has CDR1 MNHNY and CDR2 SVGAGI (reference sequence). The CDR3 DNA follows: TGTGCCACCCGTCGGGAGGGTAGCAATCAGCCCCAGCATTTT. Residues: CATRREGSNQPQHF.